The entry below describes one T cell receptor (beta chain). This CDR3 comprises 14 residues. V was pared by 4 bases and J by 3 bases, with 12 bases between. Germline V lookup: CDR1 SGHNT, CDR2 YYREEE (reference sequence). In the authors' methods: Estimation of nucleated cell counts was performed using reference gene primer amplification. The method was immunoSEQ multiplex PCR; TCRdb's version includes in-frame clones alone and lacks a portion of them. V and J calls and clone size are copied from that table; D and trimming were computed from the DNA. The sample lists more than 150,000 clones, roughly four fifths occurring once. Enrolment of Seattle patients took place during active infection, and they were followed longitudinally. This record comes from a study of blood T cell repertoires in COVID-19. The overall study: Sites in the United States, Italy and Spain provided acute and convalescent COVID-19 samples. Sources were T cells, B-cell-depleted T cells, or PBMCs; the material itself was cDNA or gDNA.

The sequence was obtained from a woman at least 80 years old with COVID-19, enrolled during active disease. The sequencing sample was made of peripheral blood. The gene calls are TRBV5-4 and TRBJ2-3; possible D gene TRBD2, 5 bases. The CDR3 sequence is CASSPGLETDTQYF. The CDR3 DNA reads TGTGCCAGCAGCCCTGGACTTGAGACAGATACGCAGTATTTT.